The rows below give T cell receptor beta chains drawn from one sample of a study of T cells in Graves' hyperthyroidism and ophthalmopathy. TCRdb reprocessed the multiplex PCR reads via MiXCR and lists one record per CDR3 protein. The top ten hold over 8% of the sample, which has about 840,000 distinct CDR3 sequences, roughly 37% seen once. Material: blood. The receptors derive from a man aged 18 to 29 with Graves' hyperthyroidism. CDR3s include the opening cysteine and the closing phenylalanine or tryptophan. A D gene is named only where the DNA matches it firmly. Clone size, where shown, is once, few, many, or a class for clones that have expanded.

TRBV5-1	TRBD1	few	TRBJ1-1	CASSLESGGKTEAFF	TGCGCCAGCAGCTTGGAGTCAGGGGGCAAAACTGAAGCTTTCTTT
TRBV20-1	NA	once	TRBJ2-7	CSASTGGSYEQYF	TGCAGTGCCTCGACTGGGGGGTCCTACGAGCAGTACTTC
TRBV13	NA	NA	TRBJ2-7	CASKGRSYEQYF	TGTGCCAGCAAGGGTCGCTCCTACGAGCAGTACTTC
TRBV5-1	TRBD2	many	TRBJ2-7	CASSTGTSGYEQYF	TGCGCCAGCAGCACCGGGACTAGCGGCTACGAGCAGTACTTC
TRBV14	NA	NA	TRBJ1-2	CASSFPTRDYGYTF	TGTGCCAGCAGCTTCCCGACACGAGACTATGGCTACACCTTC
TRBV5-1	TRBD2	NA	TRBJ2-5	CASSLSGRDQETQYF	TGCGCCAGCAGCTTGAGCGGGAGGGATCAAGAGACCCAGTACTTC
TRBV19	NA	NA	TRBJ1-2	CASTTYPAVYGYTF	TGTGCCAGTACAACATACCCAGCAGTCTATGGCTACACCTTC
TRBV20-1	NA	many	TRBJ1-2	CSARDGHTIGYTF	TGCAGTGCTAGGGACGGTCATACTATTGGCTACACCTTC
TRBV20-1	NA	many	TRBJ1-1	CSARGVRETEAFF	TGCAGTGCTAGAGGGGTCAGGGAGACTGAAGCTTTCTTT
TRBV11-2	NA	NA	TRBJ1-2	CASSLVSANYGYTF	TGTGCCAGCAGCTTAGTCTCAGCTAACTATGGCTACACCTTC
TRBV20-1	NA	NA	TRBJ1-1	CSAPGPASLMNTEASF	TGCAGTGCCCCTGGGCCAGCCTCTCTTATGAACACTGAAGCTTCCTTT
TRBV20-1	NA	NA	TRBJ2-7	CSAARPGTLEYEQYF	TGCAGTGCAGCCCGCCCCGGGACACTCGAATACGAGCAGTACTTC
TRBV7-9	NA	NA	TRBJ1-1	CASSPRGGGQSEAFF	TGTGCCAGCAGCCCTCGGGGCGGGGGCCAATCTGAAGCTTTCTTT
TRBV15	NA	few	TRBJ2-7	CATSIQQGTYEQYF	TGTGCCACCAGCATTCAACAGGGAACCTACGAGCAGTACTTC
TRBV9	TRBD1	NA	TRBJ2-6	CASSVGRDRRSAGANVLTF	TGTGCCAGCAGCGTAGGTAGGGACAGGCGGTCGGCTGGGGCCAACGTCCTGACTTTC
TRBV24-1	NA	many	TRBJ2-7	CATPRGAGMDEQYF	TGTGCCACCCCGAGGGGGGCAGGGATGGACGAGCAGTACTTC
TRBV6-4	NA	many	TRBJ1-6	CASSEEPDGSPLHF	TGTGCCAGCAGTGAGGAGCCGGATGGGTCACCCCTCCACTTT
TRBV15	NA	few	TRBJ2-7	CATSRDRMGDRSYEQYF	TGTGCCACCAGCAGAGATCGGATGGGGGACCGCTCCTACGAGCAGTACTTC
TRBV6-5	NA	few	TRBJ1-3	CASTDTTSGNTIYF	TGTGCCAGCACCGACACGACCTCTGGAAACACCATATATTTT
TRBV12-3/TRBV12-4	NA	few	TRBJ1-1	CASIRQEKNTEAFF	TGTGCCAGCATCAGACAGGAGAAGAACACTGAAGCTTTCTTT
TRBV19	NA	many	TRBJ2-5	CASKGDQETQYF	TGTGCCAGTAAGGGGGACCAAGAGACCCAGTACTTC
TRBV25-1	NA	NA	TRBJ2-7	CASSLGVQDEQYF	TGTGCCAGCAGTCTGGGCGTCCAGGACGAGCAGTACTTC
TRBV7-9	NA	NA	TRBJ2-7	CASSGTYSSYEQYF	TGTGCCAGCAGCGGGACTTACAGCTCCTACGAGCAGTACTTC
TRBV20-1	NA	NA	TRBJ2-2	CSATGQNTGELFF	TGCAGTGCTACGGGGCAGAACACCGGGGAGCTGTTTTTT
TRBV19	NA	NA	TRBJ1-1	CASSLIQMAEAFF	TGTGCCAGCAGCTTGATACAGATGGCTGAAGCTTTCTTT
TRBV15	NA	many	TRBJ2-5	CATSRDTQETQYF	TGTGCCACCAGCAGAGATACGCAAGAGACCCAGTACTTC
TRBV6-5	NA	NA	TRBJ2-7	CASTDTRQSPEQYF	TGTGCCAGCACCGACACCAGACAGTCCCCCGAGCAGTACTTC
TRBV5-8	NA	NA	TRBJ1-4	CASSLEGTASEKLFF	TGTGCCAGCAGCTTGGAAGGAACAGCAAGCGAAAAACTGTTTTTT
TRBV20-1	NA	NA	TRBJ1-1	CSAVPEAFF	TGCAGTGCTGTTCCTGAAGCTTTCTTT
TRBV20-1	NA	few	TRBJ2-7	CSVNGISSYEQYF	TGCAGTGTAAACGGGATTAGCTCCTACGAGCAGTACTTC
TRBV29-1	NA	many	TRBJ1-2	CSVRTVTNYGYTF	TGCAGCGTGAGGACAGTCACTAACTATGGCTACACCTTC
TRBV20-1	NA	many	TRBJ2-7	CSASSGRDEQYF	TGCAGTGCGAGCTCTGGCCGGGACGAGCAGTACTTC
TRBV7-2	TRBD2	many	TRBJ2-7	CASSLEGLAASYEQYF	TGTGCCAGCAGCTTAGAGGGACTAGCGGCCTCCTACGAGCAGTACTTC